Listed below are T cell receptor beta chains from one sample, sequenced in a study of control samples from healthy donors and cancer patients. The method was immunoSEQ multiplex PCR; TCRdb's version includes in-frame clones alone and lacks a portion of them. The table records 90,000 to 150,000 clones, about 87% of them present only once. Sequencing was carried out using blood. These receptors were obtained from a man aged 35 to 55 in good health. CDR3s leave out the opening cysteine and the closing phenylalanine or tryptophan. D genes are given only for firm matches.

j_gene: TRBJ2-1
d_gene: NA
len: 9
v_gene: TRBV2
CDR3aa: ASSIGSEQF

j_gene: TRBJ1-5
d_gene: NA
len: 15
v_gene: TRBV19
CDR3aa: ASSISKGNVGNQPQH

j_gene: TRBJ1-2
d_gene: NA
len: 10
v_gene: TRBV5-1
CDR3aa: ASSSTAYGYT

j_gene: TRBJ2-2
d_gene: TRBD2
len: 16
v_gene: TRBV2
CDR3aa: ASSEANLAGGNTGELF

j_gene: TRBJ1-1
d_gene: NA
len: 13
v_gene: TRBV7-3
CDR3aa: ASSLSGGNTAAAF

j_gene: TRBJ2-7
d_gene: NA
len: 11
v_gene: TRBV12-3/TRBV12-4
CDR3aa: ASNLAGLGEQY

j_gene: TRBJ2-5
d_gene: TRBD2
len: 11
v_gene: TRBV30
CDR3aa: AWRREGSGTQY

j_gene: TRBJ1-2
d_gene: NA
len: 12
v_gene: TRBV5-8
CDR3aa: ASSLRAGYYGYT

j_gene: TRBJ2-5
d_gene: TRBD2
len: 14
v_gene: TRBV7-9
CDR3aa: ASSQTSGGKQETQY

j_gene: TRBJ1-1
d_gene: TRBD1
len: 12
v_gene: TRBV7-9
CDR3aa: ASSLGTEGTEAF

j_gene: TRBJ1-1
d_gene: TRBD1
len: 13
v_gene: TRBV18
CDR3aa: ASSQSTGAGAEAF

j_gene: TRBJ1-1
d_gene: NA
len: 13
v_gene: TRBV9
CDR3aa: ASSVAITGDTEAF

j_gene: TRBJ2-7
d_gene: NA
len: 11
v_gene: TRBV5-1
CDR3aa: ASSLLGANEQY

j_gene: TRBJ1-2
d_gene: TRBD1
len: 11
v_gene: TRBV19
CDR3aa: ASSSTGVYGYT

j_gene: TRBJ1-6
d_gene: NA
len: 13
v_gene: TRBV30
CDR3aa: AWSLMSSYNSPLH

j_gene: TRBJ1-2
d_gene: TRBD1
len: 12
v_gene: TRBV29-1
CDR3aa: SAVGQGTIYGYT

j_gene: TRBJ1-1
d_gene: NA
len: 9
v_gene: TRBV20-1
CDR3aa: SAVDRGKAF

j_gene: TRBJ2-3
d_gene: TRBD2
len: 14
v_gene: TRBV7-9
CDR3aa: ASSPVAGFSTDTQY

j_gene: TRBJ1-1
d_gene: NA
len: 13
v_gene: TRBV6-2/TRBV6-3
CDR3aa: ASSYAAGLNTEAF

j_gene: TRBJ2-1
d_gene: TRBD2
len: 12
v_gene: TRBV9
CDR3aa: ASNKGSGYNEQF

j_gene: TRBJ1-2
d_gene: NA
len: 13
v_gene: TRBV19
CDR3aa: ASSIRGSANYGYT

j_gene: TRBJ2-5
d_gene: NA
len: 13
v_gene: TRBV19
CDR3aa: ASSIDLTNQETQY

j_gene: TRBJ1-1
d_gene: TRBD1
len: 14
v_gene: TRBV7-2
CDR3aa: ASSLKDRGRGTEAF

j_gene: TRBJ1-1
d_gene: NA
len: 10
v_gene: TRBV29-1
CDR3aa: SVGTSNTEAF

j_gene: TRBJ2-7
d_gene: NA
len: 12
v_gene: TRBV28
CDR3aa: ASSLGQGGREQY

j_gene: TRBJ2-7
d_gene: TRBD1
len: 13
v_gene: TRBV4-1
CDR3aa: ASSQWTGGTYEQY

j_gene: TRBJ1-4
d_gene: NA
len: 14
v_gene: TRBV5-6
CDR3aa: ASSLSGDPTNEKLF

j_gene: TRBJ1-6
d_gene: TRBD1
len: 12
v_gene: TRBV24-1
CDR3aa: ATSEGQGNSPLH

j_gene: TRBJ2-7
d_gene: NA
len: 13
v_gene: TRBV7-2
CDR3aa: ASSLGPSWSYEQY

j_gene: TRBJ2-5
d_gene: TRBD2
len: 15
v_gene: TRBV3-1/TRBV3-2
CDR3aa: ASSQELTSGGGETQY

j_gene: TRBJ2-4
d_gene: NA
len: 17
v_gene: TRBV19
CDR3aa: ASSRDVRGPRLAKNIQY

j_gene: TRBJ2-3
d_gene: NA
len: 14
v_gene: TRBV4-1
CDR3aa: ASSQDGGASTDTQY

j_gene: TRBJ1-6
d_gene: NA
len: 12
v_gene: TRBV30
CDR3aa: AWSKFSYNSPLH

j_gene: TRBJ1-1
d_gene: NA
len: 10
v_gene: TRBV29-1
CDR3aa: SVPPMNTEAF

j_gene: TRBJ1-2
d_gene: NA
len: 10
v_gene: TRBV2
CDR3aa: ASSVGGWGYT

j_gene: TRBJ1-3
d_gene: TRBD1
len: 13
v_gene: TRBV15
CDR3aa: ATSRTRGSGNTIY

j_gene: TRBJ2-2
d_gene: NA
len: 13
v_gene: TRBV6-5
CDR3aa: ASSYRRTSTGELF